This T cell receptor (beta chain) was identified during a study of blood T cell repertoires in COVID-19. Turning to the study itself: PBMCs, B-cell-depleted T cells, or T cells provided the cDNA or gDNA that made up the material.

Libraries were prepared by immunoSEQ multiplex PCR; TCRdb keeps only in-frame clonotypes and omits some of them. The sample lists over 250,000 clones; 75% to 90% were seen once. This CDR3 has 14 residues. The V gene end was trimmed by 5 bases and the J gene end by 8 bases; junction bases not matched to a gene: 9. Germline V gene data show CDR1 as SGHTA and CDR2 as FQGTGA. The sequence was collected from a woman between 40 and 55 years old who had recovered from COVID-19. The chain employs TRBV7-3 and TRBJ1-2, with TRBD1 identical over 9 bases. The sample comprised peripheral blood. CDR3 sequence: CASSHGGDRVGYTF. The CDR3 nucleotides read TGTGCCAGCAGCCACGGCGGGGACAGGGTGGGCTACACCTTC. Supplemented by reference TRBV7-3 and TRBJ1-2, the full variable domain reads GAGVSQTPSNKVTEKGKYVELRCDPISGHTALYWYRQSLGQGPEFLIYFQGTGAADDSGLPNDRFFAVRPEGSVSTLKIQRTERGDSAVYLCASSHGGDRVGYTFGSGTRLTVV.